This T cell receptor beta chain was observed in a study of T-cell memory formation after mild COVID-19. Overall study: The two donors had largely donor-specific TCR clusters.

General study results and limits: Confirmation of SARS-CoV-2 specificity was lacking for second-wave clones peaking day 37. Mainly in CM and EM were contracting CD4+ clones; CD8+ were in EMRA. Clones contracting day 15 to 85 were balanced CD4/CD8; later expanders leaned CD4+.

TCRdb reprocessed the 5' RACE reads via MiXCR and lists one record per CDR3 protein. The sample shows 550,000 to 600,000 distinct CDR3 sequences, roughly 22% of them seen only once. About this clonotype: Its matching antigen is unknown.

Trimming removed 4 bases at V and 1 base at J, with 10 bases between. Germline CDR1 reads MNHEY; CDR2 reads SVGAGI. This CDR3 contains 14 residues. This receptor was obtained from an adult woman who had mild COVID-19 (a few samples of this study predate the infection). Cell type and time point are not known. The chain recombines TRBV6-5 with TRBJ1-2, with D unresolved. The sequencing sample was made of PBMCs or a T cell subset sorted from them (not recorded which). CDR3 DNA: TGTGCCAGCAGTTCCGCGGCGCTTAACTATGGCTACACCTTC. Translation gives CASSSAALNYGYTF.